This T cell receptor (beta chain) came from a study of T cell responses to AZD1222 COVID-19 vaccine (dated by TCRdb to about 2021). Broadly, across the study: A total of 233 trial participants underwent TCR sequencing, of whom under 220 had received two doses of AZD1222 and approximately 25 had received two doses of the MenACWY control vaccine. Trial participants were enrolled by age into subgroups of 18-55, 56-69 and 70-plus years, and around 150, 28 and 57 TCR-sequenced participants, respectively, were included in these subgroups. Study-wide findings and limitations: Vaccine-associated CD4 TCRs spanned the whole spike protein, with dominant responses in regions 160-218 and 743-854. Participants were mostly white British and included more females than males, and it was suggested by the authors that clonal diversity may have been underestimated. In the small 56-69-year group, the increase in depth fell short of significance, most likely because of low power. A significant rise in spike-specific TCR breadth and depth was observed after two AZD1222 doses relative to day 0 and relative to MenACWY recipients. Conclusions about previously exposed vaccinees were limited because only a handful of AZD1222 recipients were SARS-CoV-2 seropositive at baseline. Because no samples from the day 14 peak response were available, repertoires could be characterized only after the peak T cell response. Reportedly, almost half of the unique spike-specific TCRs recognized epitopes lying outside the regions that are mutated in the B.1.351 and B.1.1.7 variants.

The sample's time point label, decoded: about 28 days (+/-7) after the second vaccine dose. AZD1222 recipients with second doses at about 4 weeks or about 12 weeks were pooled, because spike-specific TCR depth and breadth did not differ between schedules. Samples from vaccinated people were obtained from the UK trials COV001 and COV002, which included a single-blind randomized controlled phase 2/3 trial of AZD1222 (ChAdOx1 nCoV-19) in healthy adults. For TCRbeta chain sequencing, PBMC samples from trial participants were taken at day 0 and at day 28 after the second dose. As encoded in the germline V gene (reference sequence), CDR1 is MNHEY while CDR2 is SMNVEV. For this chain, trimming is 9 bases at the V end and 5 bases at the J end, and the number of junction bases without a gene match is 8. The CDR3 runs 14 residues from the cysteine to the phenylalanine. Left in the record is the CDR3 DNA by itself, 42 bases read in frame from the first base.

To note about this clone: The antigen it binds to is not known. The input lacks base qualities; no much larger clone sits a single base away.

The CDR3 regions of human TCRbeta chains were subjected to immunosequencing. For the original study's pipeline: TCRs in the repertoires were compared against a reference library of SARS-CoV-2-specific TCRs that had been generated with the MIRA antigen-specificity platform. Breadth was defined as the fraction of unique TCRs that were SARS-CoV-2-associated, and depth was defined as the fraction of total T cells that were SARS-CoV-2-associated. Each spike-specific TCR was assigned to its reactive spike region and to a CD4 or CD8 class using the MIRA data. Log10-transformed breadth and depth values were compared by one-way ANOVA with Sidak's multiple comparisons tests. TCRdb took this table from immuneACCESS and kept in-frame rearrangements with V and J called. Such tables lack part of the clones; where checked against another copy, unresolved V genes explain under half of the gap, and the rest is unexplained. V and J calls and clone size are given by that table; D and trimming were obtained from the DNA. In this sample the table shows fewer than 130,000 clones, 85% to 90% of which occur a single time. Jointly, the top ten make up around 14% of the sample.

The sequence came from an adult who received the AZD1222 COVID-19 vaccine. The sample here was peripheral blood, taken 28 days after the second AZD1222 dose. The chain links TRBV27 with TRBJ2-1, with TRBD2 identical over 9 junction bases. The CDR3 corresponds to CASGWASGDNEQFF. The nucleotide sequence is given as TGTGCCAGTGGGTGGGCTAGCGGGGACAATGAGCAGTTCTTC.